These T cell receptor beta chains were read from a single sample in a study of a mutant IDH1 vaccine in newly diagnosed glioma. The table came from immunoSEQ multiplex PCR; TCRdb's copy has only in-frame clones and leaves some out. The table has about 29,000 clones, around 80% seen once; the top ten hold roughly 8.2%. These receptors lack a known antigen. The sequenced sample was PBMCs, obtained from a glioma patient whose treatment included an IDH1 peptide vaccine. Receptors were obtained from a woman under 30 with glioma. CDR3s include the opening cysteine and the closing phenylalanine or tryptophan. A D gene is named only where the DNA matches it firmly. Some rows have no size entry. The others give once, few or many, or a class for an expanded clone.

TRBJ2-5	-	-	TRBV4-3	TGCGCCAGCTCCACGGATGAGGGGGGGACCCAGTACTTC	CASSTDEGGTQYF
TRBJ2-1	TRBD2	-	TRBV5-1	TGCGCCAGCAGCTTGGGACTAGCGGGCACCTACAATGAGCAGTTCTTC	CASSLGLAGTYNEQFF
TRBJ1-1	-	-	TRBV2	TGTGCCAGCAGTGAACTTGACCCTGAAGCTTTCTTT	CASSELDPEAFF
TRBJ1-1	-	-	TRBV6-5	TGTGCCAGCAGTTACGGTGGCAGGGATAGAGCTTTCTTT	CASSYGGRDRAFF
TRBJ2-1	-	-	TRBV7-9	TGTGCCAGCGATGGGGCCAAGAGAACCTACAATGAGCAGTTCTTC	CASDGAKRTYNEQFF
TRBJ2-7	TRBD1	-	TRBV6-1	TGTGCCAGCAGTGAAGGGACAGGGGGCTACGAGCAGTACTTC	CASSEGTGGYEQYF
TRBJ1-2	TRBD1	-	TRBV9	TGTGCCAGCAGCGCGGGACAGGAGGTCTATGGCTACACCTTC	CASSAGQEVYGYTF
TRBJ2-7	TRBD1	-	TRBV2	TGTGCCAGCAGGGTGGACAGGGCCAACTACGAGCAGTACTTC	CASRVDRANYEQYF
TRBJ1-2	-	once	TRBV19	TGTGCCAGTAGTATTTCACCCGGGATGGGCCACTACTATGGCTACACCTTC	CASSISPGMGHYYGYTF
TRBJ1-3	-	-	TRBV7-2	TGTGCCAGCAGCTTCTGGCACTCCGCTGGAAACACCATATATTTT	CASSFWHSAGNTIYF
TRBJ2-3	-	once	TRBV7-9	TGTGCCAGCAGCACGCCTTACACAGATACGCAGTATTTT	CASSTPYTDTQYF
TRBJ1-2	TRBD1	-	TRBV30	TGTGCCTGGAGTACTTCCGGGACAGGGACCTGGCGTAATGGCTACACCTTC	CAWSTSGTGTWRNGYTF